The entry below gives a single T cell receptor (beta chain) sequence along with its context. This clone is a singleton in its sample. No cognate antigen has been identified for it. Nothing much larger sits one base from this clone, and base qualities are not available. V is reduced by 3 bases and J by 4 bases, leaving a spacing of 7 bases between them. The CDR3, from cysteine to phenylalanine, totals 13 residues. The kept DNA is CDR3 alone, 39 bases in frame from the first base. The germline V gene (reference sequence) supplies CDR1 SGHNT and CDR2 YYREEE. The sample belongs to a study of T cell changes during pregnancy in multiple sclerosis (dated by TCRdb to about 2019). Looking at the study overall: The study looked at changes in the T cell repertoire across pregnancy in women with multiple sclerosis.

Library generation was performed with the immunoSEQ multiplex PCR assay. TCRdb retrieved this table from immuneACCESS and kept in-frame rearrangements only. Not all clones are present; in checked studies, unresolved V genes account for under half, and no reason is known for the remainder. This sample holds some 96,000 clones; around 92% were observed only once. The ten most abundant clones make up just under 2% of the sample. The rearrangement combines TRBV5-4 with TRBJ2-2; the D segment cannot be called with confidence. Specimen: peripheral blood, collected after pregnancy. The receptor was isolated from a female donor with multiple sclerosis, enrolled in a pregnancy study. The nucleotides read TGTGCCAGCAGCTCCGTGCGCACCGGGGAGCTGTTTTTT. Protein translation: CASSSVRTGELFF.